These 18 T cell receptor beta chains share one sample of origin, sequenced in a study of cytomegalovirus exposure and HLA in healthy donors. With 60 Vbeta and 13 Jbeta primers, the PCR was carried out. Sequenced by immunoSEQ multiplex PCR; TCRdb stores in-frame clones only, minus some. The sample contains a few hundred thousand clones, around nine tenths of which appear only once. Sequenced sample: PBMCs. The receptor set was obtained from a girl aged 2 to 9 in good health and CMV-seronegative.

The V gene is TRBV6-5, the J gene TRBJ1-5; D not resolved. The CDR3 is 13 amino acids. Germline CDR1 and CDR2: MNHEY and SVGAGI. V was clipped by 5 bases and J by 5 bases, with 10 bases between them. The CDR3 sequence: CASSEAFDQPQHF. DNA of the CDR3: TGTGCCAGCAGTGAAGCTTTCGATCAGCCCCAGCATTTT.

The chain combines TRBV9 with TRBJ1-2; 10 bases align to TRBD1. The ends lost 3 bases at V and 4 bases at J; junction bases unmatched: 9. The CDR3 has 16 amino acids. CDR1 is SGDLS and CDR2 is YYNGEE in the germline V gene. CDR3 DNA: TGTGCCAGCAGCGCCCCTGGACAGGGGGATGTCTATGGCTACACCTTC. Its protein is CASSAPGQGDVYGYTF.

The chain links TRBV5-1 to TRBJ2-7; D unclear. The CDR3 sequence is 15 residues long. In germline, CDR1 is SGHRS, CDR2 YFSETQ. V was trimmed by 0 bases and J by 2 bases, leaving 12 bases between them. The CDR3 sequence: CASSLGVGSPYEQYF. In nucleotides, the CDR3 is TGCGCCAGCAGCTTGGGCGTCGGGTCACCCTACGAGCAGTACTTC.

This sequence joins TRBV4-2 and TRBJ2-5; 8 bases map to TRBD2. The J call could be wrong; TRBJ2-7 is a better fit for the DNA end. Per the germline V gene, CDR1 is LGHNA and CDR2 is YNFKEQ. This CDR3 region has 14 residues. DNA of the CDR3: TGTGCCAGCAGCTATAGCGGGGCTGATTACGAGCAGTACTTC. Protein sequence: CASSYSGADYEQYF.

The V gene is TRBV27, the J gene TRBJ2-2, with D perhaps TRBD2 (6 bases). Germline V gives CDR1 MNHEY, CDR2 SMNVEV (reference sequence). V dropped 5 bases and J dropped 4 bases, with 14 bases sitting between them. CDR3 size: 15 residues. The CDR3 DNA is TGTGCCAGCAGTCCCCCGACTAGTTTCACCGGGGAGCTGTTTTTT. It yields the protein CASSPPTSFTGELFF.

This clone occurred a few times. The rearrangement links TRBV6-4 to TRBJ2-4, with TRBD2 matching 8 bases. Losses at the gene ends were 6 bases for V and 10 bases for J; bases not matched to a gene: 14. Germline V gene sequence: CDR1 MRHNA, CDR2 SNTAGT. This CDR3 contains 15 residues. The CDR3 protein is CASRGGSGGLGIQYF. The CDR3 DNA follows: TGTGCCAGCAGGGGGGGAAGCGGGGGCCTCGGTATTCAGTACTTC.

The CDR3 protein is CASSSGVGDGYTF. In DNA, the CDR3 is TGTGCCAGCAGCTCCGGGGTTGGTGATGGCTACACCTTC. This sequence joins TRBV7-3 and TRBJ1-2; the D is unclear. Trimming stripped 4 bases from V and 6 bases from J, with 12 bases between. The CDR3 length is 13 residues. Germline V gene data show CDR1 as SGHTA and CDR2 as FQGTGA.

The V and J genes are TRBV6-1 and TRBJ2-2, with D perhaps TRBD2 (5 bases). The CDR3 runs 14 residues. With 10 bases removed from V and 3 bases from J, the gap between germline ends came to 15 bases. Germline values: CDR1 MNHNS, CDR2 SASEGT. The CDR3 DNA reads TGTGCCACCACCCCTTACGGGGACACCGGGGAGCTGTTTTTT. It is translated as CATTPYGDTGELFF.

The chain links TRBV14 to TRBJ1-1; TRBD1 matches at 9 bases. V dropped 0 bases and J dropped 4; count of bases not matched to a gene: 3. Germline V gene data show CDR1 as SGHDN and CDR2 as FVKESK. The CDR3 has 15 amino acids. The CDR3 DNA follows: TGTGCCAGCAGCCAAGACCGGGACAGGGTCACTGAAGCTTTCTTT. This gives the protein CASSQDRDRVTEAFF.

The rearrangement links TRBV4-2 to TRBJ1-2; a possible D gene is TRBD1 (5 bases). Germline CDR1 reads LGHNA; CDR2 reads YNFKEQ. The V end was cut by 0 bases, the J end by 4 bases, with 12 bases between. There are 15 residues in the CDR3. The CDR3 sequence: CASSQERVGGYGYTF. The CDR3 bases are TGTGCCAGCAGCCAAGAAAGGGTCGGGGGCTATGGCTACACCTTC.

J is TRBJ2-7 and V is TRBV6-5; 7 positions match TRBD2. CDR1 is MNHEY and CDR2 is SVGAGI in the germline V gene. The CDR3 contains 14 residues. J was trimmed by 0 bases and V by 5 bases; bases with no gene match: 4. CDR3 nucleotide sequence: TGTGCCAGCAGTCCCGGGACTACCTCCTACGAGCAGTACTTC. It encodes CASSPGTTSYEQYF.

The chain employs TRBV28 and TRBJ1-1; D unclear. There are 14 residues in the CDR3. V was trimmed by 2 bases and J by 4 bases, leaving 11 bases between them. CDR1 and CDR2 from the germline V gene are MDHEN and SYDVKM. The CDR3 DNA sequence: TGTGCCAGCAGTTTACCTTCTGCGGGCACTGAAGCTTTCTTT. Translated, it gives CASSLPSAGTEAFF.

The chain links TRBV11-2 to TRBJ2-7, with 11 bases that match TRBD2. Germline CDR1 reads SGHAT; CDR2 reads FQNNGV. V lost 1 base to trimming and J lost 2 bases; unmatched junction nucleotides: 7. The CDR3 totals 17 residues. CDR3 sequence: CASSLVVLAGGAYEQYF. The CDR3 DNA reads as TGTGCCAGCAGCTTAGTAGTATTAGCGGGAGGGGCCTACGAGCAGTACTTC.

The chain is built from TRBV11-3 and TRBJ2-3; 10 bases agree with TRBD2. This CDR3 contains 15 residues. Trimming cost V 5 bases and J 0 bases; bases outside gene matches: 2. The germline CDR1 and CDR2 sequences are SGHNT and YENEEA. CDR3 DNA: TGTGCCAGCAGCCCGACTAGCGGGAGCACAGATACGCAGTATTTT. This encodes CASSPTSGSTDTQYF.

V gene TRBV5-5 combines with J gene TRBJ2-3, with D perhaps matching TRBD2 (7 bases). The CDR3 covers 16 residues. V shed 4 bases and J shed 0 bases, with 15 bases lying between them. Germline V gives CDR1 SGHKS, CDR2 YYEKEE (reference sequence). This CDR3 reads CASSGAGGPSTDTQYF. DNA for the CDR3: TGTGCCAGCAGCGGGGCCGGGGGGCCAAGCACAGATACGCAGTATTTT.

The chain combines TRBV6-1 with TRBJ2-5; D unclear. V lost 1 base, J lost 5 bases, and 11 bases lay in between. This CDR3 has 14 amino acids. Per the germline V gene, CDR1 is MNHNS and CDR2 is SASEGT. For the CDR3, the DNA is TGTGCCAGCAGTGAAGTGAGCTACTGGGAGACCCAGTACTTC. Amino acids: CASSEVSYWETQYF.

The J gene is TRBJ2-5, the V gene TRBV30; TRBD2 aligns across 8 bases. The CDR3 covers 18 residues. V shed 7 bases, J shed 5 bases, and the junction held 24 bases outside the gene matches. Germline CDR1 and CDR2: GTSNPN and SVGIG (reference sequence). The CDR3 here is CASSGGASGFLPGETQYF. The DNA of the CDR3 is TGTGCCTCCTCAGGAGGGGCTAGCGGGTTCCTCCCGGGGGAGACCCAGTACTTC.

The chain uses TRBV19 and TRBJ2-3, with TRBD2 identical over 11 bases. Germline loops: CDR1 LNHDA, CDR2 SQIVND (reference sequence). This CDR3 region has 15 residues. V was clipped by 6 bases and J by 1 base; unmatched bases: 3. The CDR3 loop reads CASRGSGGGTDTQYF. In DNA, the CDR3 is TGTGCCAGTAGGGGTAGCGGGGGGGGCACAGATACGCAGTATTTT.